These 4 T cell receptor beta chains were sequenced from one sample in a study of cytomegalovirus exposure and HLA in healthy donors. Primers included in the PCR were 60 Vbeta and 13 Jbeta primers. Here immunoSEQ multiplex PCR was the method, and the copy in TCRdb shows in-frame clones only, minus some. The sample carries about 130,000 clones, around 70% recorded once. Sequenced material: PBMCs. These TCRs come from a man between 40 and 49 years old in good health and CMV-seropositive.

The V and J genes are TRBV5-8 and TRBJ1-3; D is unresolved. V was clipped by 2 bases and J by 0 bases, with 3 bases between them. The CDR3 sequence is 13 residues long. Germline V gene lookup returns CDR1 SGHTS and CDR2 YDEGEE. The chain's CDR3 is CASSFNSGNTIYF. As DNA, the CDR3 is TGTGCCAGCAGCTTCAACTCTGGAAACACCATATATTTT. Full variable domain (outside the CDR3, taken from reference TRBV5-8 and TRBJ1-3): EAGVTQSPTHLIKTRGQQATLRCSPISGHTSVYWYQQALGLGLQFLLWYDEGEERNRGNFPPRFSGRQFPNYSSELNVNALELEDSALYLCASSFNSGNTIYFGEGSWLTVV.

This clone has only a few counts. V gene TRBV15 combines with J gene TRBJ2-1, with a possible D match to TRBD1 (6 bases). The V and J ends lost 0 bases and 8 bases respectively, with 11 bases between them. This CDR3 has 14 amino acids. Germline-derived CDR1 and CDR2 are LNHNV and YYDKDF (reference sequence). CDR3 DNA sequence: TGTGCCACCAGCAGAGATCGGACAGTCTATGAGCAGTTCTTC. Translating it yields CATSRDRTVYEQFF.

The chain carries TRBV16 and TRBJ1-2; no clear D. Germline lookup yields CDR1 KGHSY and CDR2 FQNENV. The CDR3 covers 13 residues. Trimming removed 0 bases at V and 6 bases at J, with 8 bases between. CDR3 nucleotides: TGTGCCAGCAGCCAATCGCTACGGGATGGCTACACCTTC. It is translated as CASSQSLRDGYTF.

This CDR3 reads CASTLGLTGNTEAFF. CDR3 nucleotides: TGTGCCAGCACCCTAGGACTGACAGGGAACACTGAAGCTTTCTTT. V and J are TRBV6-6 and TRBJ1-1; a possible D gene is TRBD1 (6 bases). Germline V CDR1 and CDR2: MNHNY, SVGAGI (reference sequence). The CDR3 runs to 15 residues. Trimming removed 7 bases at V and 1 base at J, with 16 bases between.